Presented here are 24 T cell receptor beta chains from one specimen sequenced in a study of type 1 and type 2 diabetes patients. Genomic DNA was the PCR template. A primer set of 30 forward and 13 reverse primers amplified the CDR3. TCRdb recomputed calls from the multiplex PCR reads with MiXCR, one row per CDR3 protein. The data contain fewer than 300,000 distinct CDR3 sequences, around 47% of them singletons. Material for sequencing was peripheral blood mononuclear cells (PBMCs). The receptors here all came from a man in his late teens or twenties with type 2 diabetes.

This clonotype was counted a few times. The chain links TRBV4-2 to TRBJ2-7, with 7 bases identical to TRBD1. J gave up 0 bases and V 0 bases, and 5 bases lay outside the gene matches. The CDR3 loop spans 16 amino acids. Germline CDR1 and CDR2: LGHNA and YNFKEQ. CDR3 protein: CASSQDQGQVSYEQYF. As DNA, the CDR3 is TGTGCCAGCAGCCAAGATCAAGGACAGGTCTCCTACGAGCAGTACTTC.

This clonotype was seen a few times. The chain uses TRBV20-1 and TRBJ2-5; 11 bases fit TRBD1. J was trimmed by 3 bases and V by 5 bases; bases with no gene match: 14. The CDR3 loop spans 17 amino acids. CDR1 DFQATT and CDR2 SNEGSKA come from the germline V gene (reference sequence). The CDR3 DNA sequence: TGCAGTGCTCTTCTCGGGACAGGGGGGCGCGGAGAAGAGACCCAGTACTTC. Translation gives CSALLGTGGRGEETQYF.

This clonotype was counted ten times or more. V is TRBV10-1 and J is TRBJ1-1, with a weak D call TRBD1 (5 bases). Germline CDR1 reads WNHNN; CDR2 reads SYGVQD (reference sequence). V dropped 4 bases and J dropped 0 bases, with 6 bases sitting between them. This CDR3 is built from 13 residues. CDR3 sequence reads: CASSGQLNTEAFF. CDR3 coding DNA: TGCGCCAGCAGTGGACAGCTGAACACTGAAGCTTTCTTT.

CDR3 amino acids: CASGTSSGTQREQFF. The CDR3 bases are TGCGCCAGCGGCACATCTAGCGGGACCCAGCGTGAGCAGTTCTTC. The chain has TRBV5-1 and TRBJ2-5; 9 positions agree with TRBD2. The last part of the DNA fits TRBJ2-1 better; the J call may be wrong. Germline CDR1 and CDR2: SGHRS and YFSETQ. The CDR3 extends over 15 amino acids.

V gene TRBV20-1 combines with J gene TRBJ1-1, with a weak D call TRBD1 (5 bases). CDR1 is DFQATT, CDR2 SNEGSKA, per germline (reference sequence). The CDR3 extends over 11 amino acids. Trimming removed 4 bases at V and 11 bases at J, with 14 bases between. CDR3 sequence: CSAMAGGKAFF. DNA of the CDR3: TGCAGTGCTATGGCGGGGGGAAAGGCTTTCTTT.

This clonotype was seen only a few times. The chain recombines TRBV9 with TRBJ1-1; D is undetermined. This CDR3 has 15 residues. The ends were cut back, 0 bases at V and 0 bases at J, with 9 bases in the middle. CDR1 is SGDLS and CDR2 is YYNGEE in the germline V gene. The CDR3 DNA is TGTGCCAGCAGCGTAGATGCCACAATGAACACTGAAGCTTTCTTT. It encodes CASSVDATMNTEAFF.

The chain couples TRBV12-3 or TRBV12-4 to TRBJ2-5; D might be TRBD1 (5 bases). The CDR3 contains 15 residues. V was cut by 10 bases and J by 6 bases, with 24 bases left in between. This CDR3 reads CAIPLLGAAEKTQYF. Here the CDR3 DNA reads TGTGCCATCCCGTTGTTAGGGGCCGCAGAAAAGACCCAGTACTTC.

This clonotype was found many times. The chain carries TRBV2 and TRBJ1-1, with 10 nucleotides matching TRBD1. CDR3 size: 13 residues. CDR1 is SNHLY, CDR2 FYNNEI, per germline. The CDR3 DNA sequence: TGTGTCCAGAGGGACAGGGGTTCCCCTGAAGCTTTCTTT. Encoded protein: CVQRDRGSPEAFF.

The chain carries TRBV19 and TRBJ2-7, with D perhaps matching TRBD1 (5 bases). CDR3 length: 15 amino acids. Germline V gives CDR1 LNHDA, CDR2 SQIVND (reference sequence). Trimming shortened V by 1 base and J by 7 bases, and 17 bases separated the two germline ends. CDR3 protein: CASSIGTLSSMEQYF. CDR3 nucleotides: TGTGCCAGTAGTATAGGGACACTCTCTTCTATGGAGCAGTACTTC.

V and J are TRBV30 and TRBJ1-1; 7 positions match TRBD1. J lost 1 base, V lost 2 bases, and 4 bases had no gene match. Looked up from germline, CDR1 is GTSNPN and CDR2 is SVGIG (reference sequence). The CDR3 is made up of 14 amino acids. The CDR3 reads CAWSTGVGNTEAFF. In DNA form, the CDR3 reads TGTGCCTGGAGTACAGGGGTTGGGAACACTGAAGCTTTCTTT.

V usage is TRBV7-9 and J usage is TRBJ1-6; D unresolved. Trimming removed 5 bases from V and 11 bases from J, with 13 bases in between. From germline, CDR1 is SEHNR and CDR2 FQNEAQ (reference sequence). This CDR3 comprises 13 residues. The CDR3 is CASSPQDGTPLHF. CDR3 DNA sequence: TGTGCCAGCAGCCCTCAGGACGGGACACCCCTCCACTTT.

A word on this clonotype: One junction end does not reproduce the germline sequence, and a read error may be involved. The genes are TRBV27 and TRBJ2-7; maybe TRBD1 (6 bases). Germline V lookup: CDR1 MNHEY, CDR2 SMNVEV (reference sequence). The CDR3 is 12 amino acids. In DNA, the CDR3 is TGTGCCAGCAGTTTCACAGGGTACGAGCAGCACTTC. This codes for CASSFTGYEQHF.

This clonotype was found a few times. The DNA for the CDR3 is TGTGCCAGCAGCTTACTAGCATGGGGGAGTATAGAGAATGAGCAGTTCTTC. Its translation is CASSLLAWGSIENEQFF. J is TRBJ2-1 and V is TRBV7-6; perhaps D is TRBD1 or TRBD2 (5 bases each). The CDR3 runs to 17 residues. V was shortened by 2 bases and J by 7 bases, with 21 bases between the two germline ends. Germline V CDR1 and CDR2: SGHVS, FNYEAQ.

In this sample, this clonotype turned up a few times. This chain links TRBV20-1 with TRBJ2-5; D not certain. CDR3 length equals 11 residues. Germline CDR1 reads DFQATT; CDR2 reads SNEGSKA (reference sequence). V shed 6 bases and J shed 5 bases, with 10 bases lying between them. The CDR3 here is CSAYDVETQYF. The CDR3 DNA follows: TGCAGTGCATACGACGTGGAGACCCAGTACTTC.

The J gene is TRBJ1-5, the V gene TRBV2; no firm D call. The germline gives CDR1 SNHLY, CDR2 FYNNEI. The CDR3 loop spans 13 amino acids. V lost 3 bases and J 2 bases, leaving 5 bases between the germline ends. This chain's CDR3 is CASSESGNQPQHF. The CDR3 coding sequence is TGTGCCAGCAGTGAGTCAGGCAATCAGCCCCAGCATTTT.

Points on this clonotype: Being one base from a much bigger clone, this may be a read error. V and J are TRBV15 and TRBJ1-1; D unclear. This CDR3 region has 13 residues. In germline, CDR1 is LNHNV, CDR2 YYDKDF (reference sequence). In nucleotides, the CDR3 is TGTGCCACCAGCAGAGTAGGTGACACTAAAGCTTTCTTT. It is translated as CATSRVGDTKAFF.

The CDR3 coding sequence is TGTGCCTGCACCGGAGGGGGACTCTTAGCCGAGCAGTACTTC. Translation gives CACTGGGLLAEQYF. The chain is built from TRBV6-5 and TRBJ2-7, with D perhaps matching TRBD1 or TRBD2 (6 bases each). Trimming pared 11 bases from V and 6 bases from J, leaving 23 bases between. The CDR3 is 14 residues long. Germline V gene data show CDR1 as MNHEY and CDR2 as SVGAGI.

CDR3 sequence: CASSTLHSGSRETQYF. In nucleotides, the CDR3 is TGTGCCAGCAGCACCCTCCACAGCGGGAGTCGGGAGACCCAGTACTTC. The chain links TRBV19 to TRBJ2-5; TRBD2 aligns across 8 bases. This CDR3 is built from 16 residues. The germline V gene has CDR1 LNHDA and CDR2 SQIVND (reference sequence). The trim removed 9 bases at V and 5 bases at J, leaving 17 bases unmatched.

Only a few counts were recorded for this clonotype. The chain is built from TRBV7-9 and TRBJ2-3, with TRBD1 as a possible D gene (5 bases). The CDR3 loop spans 14 amino acids. V lost 1 base to trimming and J lost 6 bases, with 11 bases between them. Per germline, CDR1 SEHNR and CDR2 FQNEAQ (reference sequence). In DNA, the CDR3 is TGTGCCAGCAGCTTAGTGCAAAAGGGGGATACGCAGTATTTT. It yields the protein CASSLVQKGDTQYF.

This clonotype was seen a few times. This chain links TRBV7-8 with TRBJ1-1; perhaps TRBD1 as D (5 bases). Germline V gives CDR1 SGHVS, CDR2 FQNEAQ. The CDR3 extends over 17 amino acids. Trimming took 4 bases from V and 0 from J, leaving 18 bases between them. For the CDR3, the DNA is TGTGCCAGCAGCTCCCGGGGGACGGCCCTTATGAACACTGAAGCTTTCTTT. Translated, it gives CASSSRGTALMNTEAFF.

This chain uses TRBV2 with TRBJ2-7; D tentatively fits TRBD1 or TRBD2 (5 bases each). This CDR3 spans 11 amino acids. V was pared by 4 bases and J by 6 bases, with 7 bases between. Germline lookup yields CDR1 SNHLY and CDR2 FYNNEI. CDR3 region: CASSAGGEQYF. As DNA, the CDR3 is TGTGCCAGCAGTGCTGGGGGCGAGCAGTACTTC.

This chain uses TRBV2 with TRBJ1-2; TRBD1 agrees at 11 bases. From germline, CDR1 is SNHLY and CDR2 FYNNEI. The trim removed 6 bases at V and 7 bases at J, leaving 4 bases unmatched. The CDR3 runs 13 residues. CDR3 DNA sequence: TGTGCCAGCAGAGGACAGGGGGCAGTTGGCTACACCTTC. Encoded protein: CASRGQGAVGYTF. Drawing the rest from reference TRBV2 and TRBJ1-2, the complete variable domain is EPEVTQTPSHQVTQMGQEVILRCVPISNHLYFYWYRQILGQKVEFLVSFYNNEISEKSEIFDDQFSVERPDGSNFTLKIRSTKLEDSAMYFCASRGQGAVGYTFGSGTRLTVV.

The gene calls are TRBV25-1 and TRBJ1-2, with TRBD1 matching over 9 bases. CDR3 length equals 15 residues. Germline CDR1 MGHDK, CDR2 SYGVNS. The V segment lost 4 bases and the J segment 6 bases; nucleotides outside the gene matches: 9. The CDR3 sequence is CASSVYGTGFNGYTF. CDR3 DNA sequence: TGTGCCAGCAGTGTTTACGGGACAGGGTTCAATGGCTACACCTTC.

The chain joins TRBV19 to TRBJ1-1; 7 nucleotides match TRBD1. Germline assignment: CDR1 LNHDA and CDR2 SQIVND (reference sequence). The V gene end was trimmed by 4 bases and the J gene end by 6 bases; junction bases not matched to a gene: 11. The CDR3 consists of 15 residues. The CDR3 nucleotides are TGTGCCAGTAGTAGACGGGACAGAGGAGAGCCTGAAGCTTTCTTT. It is translated as CASSRRDRGEPEAFF.